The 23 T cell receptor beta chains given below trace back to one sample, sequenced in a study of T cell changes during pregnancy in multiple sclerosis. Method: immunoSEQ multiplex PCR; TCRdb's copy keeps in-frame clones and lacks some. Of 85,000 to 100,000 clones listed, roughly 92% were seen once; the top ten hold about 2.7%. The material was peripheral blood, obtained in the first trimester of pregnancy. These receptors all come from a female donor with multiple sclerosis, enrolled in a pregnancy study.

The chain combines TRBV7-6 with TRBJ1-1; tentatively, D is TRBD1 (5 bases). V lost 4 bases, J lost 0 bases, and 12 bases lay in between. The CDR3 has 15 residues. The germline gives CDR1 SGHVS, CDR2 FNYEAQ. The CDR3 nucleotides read TGTGCCAGCAGCTGGGCGGACACCATGAACACTGAAGCTTTCTTT. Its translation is CASSWADTMNTEAFF.

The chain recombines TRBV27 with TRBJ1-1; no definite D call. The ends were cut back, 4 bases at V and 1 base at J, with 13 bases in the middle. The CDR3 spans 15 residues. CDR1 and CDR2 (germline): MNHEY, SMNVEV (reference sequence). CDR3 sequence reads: CASSSTGLGNTEAFF. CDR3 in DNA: TGTGCCAGCAGTTCCACCGGTCTCGGGAACACTGAAGCTTTCTTT.

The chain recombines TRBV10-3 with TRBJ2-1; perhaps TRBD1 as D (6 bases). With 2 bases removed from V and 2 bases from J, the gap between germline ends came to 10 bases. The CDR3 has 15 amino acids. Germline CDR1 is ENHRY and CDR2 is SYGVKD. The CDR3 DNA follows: TGTGCCATCAGTGAGACGGACAGTCCCTACAATGAGCAGTTCTTC. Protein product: CAISETDSPYNEQFF.

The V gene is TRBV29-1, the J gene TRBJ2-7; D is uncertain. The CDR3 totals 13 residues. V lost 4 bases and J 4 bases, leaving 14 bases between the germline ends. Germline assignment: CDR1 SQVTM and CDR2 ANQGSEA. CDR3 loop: CSVGIAAMYEQYF. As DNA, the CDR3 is TGCAGCGTTGGTATTGCGGCAATGTACGAGCAGTACTTC.

CDR3 residues: CASSLATSGNAPPYF. CDR3 nucleotides: TGTGCCAGCAGCTTAGCGACTAGCGGGAACGCACCCCCGTACTTC. V gene TRBV11-1 combines with J gene TRBJ2-7; 11 bases are shared with TRBD2. The CDR3 loop spans 15 amino acids. V gave up 0 bases and J gave up 12 bases; unmatched junction bases: 10. Germline V CDR1 and CDR2: SGHAT, FQDESV (reference sequence).

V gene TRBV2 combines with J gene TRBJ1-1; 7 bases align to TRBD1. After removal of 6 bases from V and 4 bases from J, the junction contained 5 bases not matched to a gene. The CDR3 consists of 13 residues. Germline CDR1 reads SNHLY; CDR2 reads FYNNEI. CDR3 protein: CASRRGQSTEAFF. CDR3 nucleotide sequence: TGTGCCAGCAGGAGGGGACAGAGCACTGAAGCTTTCTTT.

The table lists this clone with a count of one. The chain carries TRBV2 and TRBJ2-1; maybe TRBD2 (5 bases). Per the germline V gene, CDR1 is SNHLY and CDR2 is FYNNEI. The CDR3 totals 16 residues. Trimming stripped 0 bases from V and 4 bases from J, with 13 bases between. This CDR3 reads CASSEASGRNYNEQFF. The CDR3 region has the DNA TGTGCCAGCAGTGAAGCGTCGGGAAGGAATTACAATGAGCAGTTCTTC. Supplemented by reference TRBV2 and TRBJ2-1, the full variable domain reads EPEVTQTPSHQVTQMGQEVILRCVPISNHLYFYWYRQILGQKVEFLVSFYNNEISEKSEIFDDQFSVERPDGSNFTLKIRSTKLEDSAMYFCASSEASGRNYNEQFFGPGTRLTVL.

The DNA of the CDR3 is TGTGCCAGCAGCTTTAATAATTCACCCCTCCACTTT. Translating it yields CASSFNNSPLHF. This sequence joins TRBV9 and TRBJ1-6, with unresolved D. Deletions cut 4 bases from V and 5 bases from J, with 4 bases between. In germline, CDR1 is SGDLS, CDR2 YYNGEE. This CDR3 has 12 residues.

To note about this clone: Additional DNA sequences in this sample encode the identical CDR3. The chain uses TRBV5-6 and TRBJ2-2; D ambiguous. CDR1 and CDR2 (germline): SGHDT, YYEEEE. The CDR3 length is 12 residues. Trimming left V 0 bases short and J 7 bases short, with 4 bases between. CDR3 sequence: CASSLAVGELFF. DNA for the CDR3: TGTGCCAGCAGCTTGGCTGTCGGGGAGCTGTTTTTT.

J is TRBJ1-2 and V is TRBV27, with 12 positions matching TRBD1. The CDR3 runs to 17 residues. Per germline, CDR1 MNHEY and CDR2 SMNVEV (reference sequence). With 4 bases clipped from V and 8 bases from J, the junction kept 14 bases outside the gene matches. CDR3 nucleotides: TGTGCCAGCAGTTCGGGGGGGACAGGGGGCGTTTCAGAAGGCTACACCTTC. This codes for CASSSGGTGGVSEGYTF.

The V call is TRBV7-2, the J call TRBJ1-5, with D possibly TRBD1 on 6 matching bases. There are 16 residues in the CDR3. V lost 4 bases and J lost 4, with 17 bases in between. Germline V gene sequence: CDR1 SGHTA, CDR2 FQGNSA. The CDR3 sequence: CASSSFGGARNQPQHF. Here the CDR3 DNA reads TGTGCCAGCAGCTCCTTCGGGGGGGCGAGGAATCAGCCCCAGCATTTT.

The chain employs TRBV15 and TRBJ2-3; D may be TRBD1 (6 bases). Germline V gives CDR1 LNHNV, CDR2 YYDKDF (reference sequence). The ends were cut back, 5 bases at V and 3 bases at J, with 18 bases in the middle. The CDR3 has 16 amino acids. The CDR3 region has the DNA TGTGCCACCAGCGACACAGGGTACGCAGCGACAGATACGCAGTATTTT. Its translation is CATSDTGYAATDTQYF.

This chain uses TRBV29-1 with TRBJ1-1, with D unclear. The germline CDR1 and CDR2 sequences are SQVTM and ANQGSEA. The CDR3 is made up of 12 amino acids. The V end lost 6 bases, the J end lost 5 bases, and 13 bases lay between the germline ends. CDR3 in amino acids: CSVPRGGTEAFF. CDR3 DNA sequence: TGCAGCGTCCCCCGAGGAGGGACTGAAGCTTTCTTT.

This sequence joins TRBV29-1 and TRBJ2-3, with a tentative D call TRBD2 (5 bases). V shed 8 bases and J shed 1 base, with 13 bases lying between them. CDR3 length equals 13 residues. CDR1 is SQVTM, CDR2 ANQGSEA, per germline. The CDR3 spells CSLSGLGTDTQYF. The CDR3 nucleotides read TGCAGCCTCTCCGGACTGGGCACAGATACGCAGTATTTT.

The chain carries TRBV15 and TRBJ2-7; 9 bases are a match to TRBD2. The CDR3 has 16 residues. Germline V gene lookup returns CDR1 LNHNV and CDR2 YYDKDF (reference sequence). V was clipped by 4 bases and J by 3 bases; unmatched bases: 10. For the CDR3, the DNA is TGTGCCACCAGCAACCGTGGGGCTAGCGGGAACTACGAGCAGTACTTC. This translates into CATSNRGASGNYEQYF.

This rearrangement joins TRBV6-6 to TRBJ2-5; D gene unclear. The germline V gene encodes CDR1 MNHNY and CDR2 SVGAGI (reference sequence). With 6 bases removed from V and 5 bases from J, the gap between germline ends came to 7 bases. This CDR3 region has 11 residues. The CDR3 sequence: CASRKRETQYF. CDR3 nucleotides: TGTGCCAGCAGAAAACGGGAGACCCAGTACTTC.

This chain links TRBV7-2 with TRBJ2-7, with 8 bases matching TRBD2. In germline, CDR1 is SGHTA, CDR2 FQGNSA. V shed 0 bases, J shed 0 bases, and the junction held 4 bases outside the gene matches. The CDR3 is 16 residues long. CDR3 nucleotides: TGTGCCAGCAGCTTAGCGGTAAGCGGGAGCTCCTACGAGCAGTACTTC. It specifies CASSLAVSGSSYEQYF.

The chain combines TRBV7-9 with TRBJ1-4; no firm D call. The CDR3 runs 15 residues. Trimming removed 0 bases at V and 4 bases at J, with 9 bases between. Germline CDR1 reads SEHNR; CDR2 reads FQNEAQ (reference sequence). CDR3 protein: CASSLATTDNEKLFF. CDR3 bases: TGTGCCAGCAGCTTAGCCACAACCGATAATGAAAAACTGTTTTTT. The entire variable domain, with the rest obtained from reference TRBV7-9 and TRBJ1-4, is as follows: DTGVSQNPRHKITKRGQNVTFRCDPISEHNRLYWYRQTLGQGPEFLTYFQNEAQLEKSRLLSDRFSAERPKGSFSTLEIQRTEQGDSAMYLCASSLATTDNEKLFFGSGTQLSVL.

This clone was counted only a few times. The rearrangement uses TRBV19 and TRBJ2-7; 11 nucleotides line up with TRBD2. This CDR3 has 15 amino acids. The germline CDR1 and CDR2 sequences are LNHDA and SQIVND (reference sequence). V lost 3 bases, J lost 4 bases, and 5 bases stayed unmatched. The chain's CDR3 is CASSISGRASYEQYF. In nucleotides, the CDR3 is TGTGCCAGTAGTATTAGCGGGAGGGCCAGTTACGAGCAGTACTTC.

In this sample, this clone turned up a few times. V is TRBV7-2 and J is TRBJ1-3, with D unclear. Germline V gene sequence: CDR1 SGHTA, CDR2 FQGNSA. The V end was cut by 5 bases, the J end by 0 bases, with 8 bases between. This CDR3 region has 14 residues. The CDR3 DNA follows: TGTGCCAGCAGCCCCCCCAGCTCTGGAAACACCATATATTTT. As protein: CASSPPSSGNTIYF.

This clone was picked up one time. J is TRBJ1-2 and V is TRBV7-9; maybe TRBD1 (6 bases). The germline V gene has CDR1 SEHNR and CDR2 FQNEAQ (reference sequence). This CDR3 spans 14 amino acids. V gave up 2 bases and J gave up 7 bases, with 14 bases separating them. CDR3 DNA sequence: TGTGCCAGCAGCTTAATTTCAGGGGTCGGTGGCTACACCTTC. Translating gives CASSLISGVGGYTF.

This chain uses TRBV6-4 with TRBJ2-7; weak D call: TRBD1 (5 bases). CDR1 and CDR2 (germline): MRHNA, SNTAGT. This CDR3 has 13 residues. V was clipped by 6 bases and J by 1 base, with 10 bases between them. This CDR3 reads CASRPDSSYEQYF. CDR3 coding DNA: TGTGCCAGCAGACCAGACAGTTCCTACGAGCAGTACTTC.

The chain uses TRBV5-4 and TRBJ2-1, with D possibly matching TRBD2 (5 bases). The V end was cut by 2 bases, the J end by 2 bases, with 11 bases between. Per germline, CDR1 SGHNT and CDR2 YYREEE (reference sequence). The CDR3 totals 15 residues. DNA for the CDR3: TGTGCCAGCAGCTTCGACGGGATGACCTACAATGAGCAGTTCTTC. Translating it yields CASSFDGMTYNEQFF.